These 16 T cell receptor beta chains originate from one sample sequenced in a study of CD8+CD57+ T cells in acquired aplastic anemia. Genomic DNA, serving as template, underwent TCR beta VDJ and CDR3 profiling. From the reads, TCRdb called clonotypes with MiXCR, one entry per CDR3 protein. Of tens of thousands of distinct CDR3 sequences in the sample, approximately 73% were seen once. Sequenced input: sorted CD4+, CD8+, or CD8+CD57+ T cells (not recorded which) from PBMCs. The receptors stem from a human donor in good health, serving as a control.

This clonotype appeared once. The chain has TRBV20-1 and TRBJ2-7, with D unresolved. This CDR3 has 12 amino acids. V shed 3 bases and J shed 3 bases, with 9 bases lying between them. Germline values: CDR1 DFQATT, CDR2 SNEGSKA (reference sequence). CDR3 coding DNA: TGCAGTGCTAGCCTCAGCTACTACGAGCAGTACTTC. It encodes CSASLSYYEQYF.

This clonotype is termed medium-sized. The CDR3 DNA reads TGTGCCAGCAGTTCTCACGCTGCATATGGCTACACCTTC. Amino acid sequence: CASSSHAAYGYTF. V usage is TRBV6-2 or TRBV6-3 and J usage is TRBJ1-2; D uncertain. The CDR3 consists of 13 residues. V was clipped by 4 bases and J by 5 bases, with 11 bases between them. Germline CDR1 is MNHEY and CDR2 is SVGEGT.

This rearrangement joins TRBV29-1 to TRBJ2-5; no clear D. The germline V and J ends were trimmed by 0 bases and 1 base, with 12 bases remaining between them. CDR3 length: 15 residues. CDR1 and CDR2 from the germline V gene are SQVTM and ANQGSEA. The CDR3: CSVEDPLGVQETQYF. The CDR3 coding sequence is TGCAGCGTTGAAGATCCTCTAGGAGTCCAAGAGACCCAGTACTTC. The variable domain in full, with the rest retrieved from reference TRBV29-1 and TRBJ2-5, is SAVISQKPSRDICQRGTSLTIQCQVDSQVTMMFWYRQQPGQSLTLIATANQGSEATYESGFVIDKFPISRPNLTFSTLTVSNMSPEDSSIYLCSVEDPLGVQETQYFGPGTRLLVL.

In its sample, this clonotype was seen once. This chain connects TRBV10-3 to TRBJ2-2; no definite D call. Trimming cost V 7 bases and J 5 bases, with 11 bases left between them. The CDR3 runs 13 residues. In germline, CDR1 is ENHRY, CDR2 SYGVKD. Here the CDR3 reads CAITATPTGELFF. CDR3 nucleotide sequence: TGTGCCATCACAGCCACCCCAACCGGGGAGCTGTTTTTT.

The rearrangement links TRBV20-1 to TRBJ1-2, with D perhaps TRBD1 (5 bases). Trimming removed 6 bases at V and 4 bases at J, with 21 bases between. The CDR3 spans 15 residues. Germline V gives CDR1 DFQATT, CDR2 SNEGSKA (reference sequence). The CDR3 DNA reads TGCAGTGCCAGAACGGGGCGGGGGGTAGGCTATGGCTACACCTTC. This codes for CSARTGRGVGYGYTF.

The chain employs TRBV24-1 and TRBJ2-3; D uncertain. CDR1 and CDR2 (germline): KGHDR, SFDVKD. The CDR3 covers 13 residues. The V gene lost 0 bases and the J gene lost 8 bases, with 8 bases spanning the gap. The CDR3 DNA is TGTGCCACCAGTGATTTGAGTCTGGGTACGCAGTATTTT. Protein product: CATSDLSLGTQYF.

This sequence joins TRBV10-3 and TRBJ2-5; D possibly uses TRBD1 or TRBD2 (5 bases each). The J call is doubtful: the DNA matches TRBJ2-7 better. Germline V gene data show CDR1 as ENHRY and CDR2 as SYGVKD. The CDR3 runs to 13 residues. The DNA of the CDR3 is TGTGCCACCGAGGGACCGAGCTCCTACGAGCAGTACTTC. As protein: CATEGPSSYEQYF.

The chain recombines TRBV19 with TRBJ1-6; tentatively, D is TRBD1 (6 bases). V was trimmed by 9 bases and J by 8 bases, leaving 20 bases between them. Germline V gene sequence: CDR1 LNHDA, CDR2 SQIVND (reference sequence). This CDR3 comprises 15 residues. CDR3 bases: TGTGCCAGCAGCCTGGGTGGGACACAGTATTCACCCCTCCACTTT. Translating gives CASSLGGTQYSPLHF.

In this sample, this clonotype turned up a few times. This chain uses TRBV15 with TRBJ2-7; 11 bases fit TRBD1. Germline V gene sequence: CDR1 LNHNV, CDR2 YYDKDF (reference sequence). CDR3 size: 14 residues. V was clipped by 5 bases and J by 5 bases; unmatched bases: 5. The CDR3 nucleotides are TGTGCCACCAGCGCACGGACAGGGGGCGACGAGCAGTACTTC. Its protein product is CATSARTGGDEQYF.

The rearrangement links TRBV29-1 to TRBJ2-7, with D unresolved. The CDR3 extends over 13 amino acids. V lost 6 bases and J 2 bases, leaving 14 bases between the germline ends. CDR1 is SQVTM and CDR2 is ANQGSEA in the germline V gene. Here the CDR3 reads CSVPGLPPYEQYF. The DNA of the CDR3 is TGCAGCGTCCCCGGGCTACCGCCCTACGAGCAGTACTTC.

This sequence joins TRBV19 and TRBJ1-1; D is uncertain. Looked up from germline, CDR1 is LNHDA and CDR2 is SQIVND (reference sequence). The CDR3 has 14 amino acids. V gave up 5 bases and J gave up 4 bases, with 14 bases separating them. CDR3 sequence (DNA): TGTGCCAGTAGTTGGGATCAGGTCGGCACTGAAGCTTTCTTT. Protein sequence: CASSWDQVGTEAFF. The full variable domain, with the rest looked up from reference TRBV19 and TRBJ1-1, is DGGITQSPKYLFRKEGQNVTLSCEQNLNHDAMYWYRQDPGQGLRLIYYSQIVNDFQKGDIAEGYSVSREKKESFPLTVTSAQKNPTAFYLCASSWDQVGTEAFFGQGTRLTVV.

DNA for the CDR3: TGTGCCAGCCTACAAGAGACCCAGTACTTC. Its translation is CASLQETQYF. V gene TRBV7-6 combines with J gene TRBJ2-5; no clear D. The CDR3 is made up of 10 amino acids. Per the germline V gene, CDR1 is SGHVS and CDR2 is FNYEAQ. V was pared by 8 bases and J by 2 bases, with 3 bases between. Full variable domain (remainder filled in from reference TRBV7-6 and TRBJ2-5): GAGVSQSPRYKVTKRGQDVALRCDPISGHVSLYWYRQALGQGPEFLTYFNYEAQQDKSGLPNDRFSAERPEGSISTLTIQRTEQRDSAMYRCASLQETQYFGPGTRLLVL.

The J gene is TRBJ1-5, the V gene TRBV7-9; D uncertain. Germline V gives CDR1 SEHNR, CDR2 FQNEAQ (reference sequence). The CDR3 consists of 13 residues. The CDR3 bases are TGTGTGCGCTGGATCGTCAGCAATCAGCCCCAGCATTTT. Encoded protein: CVRWIVSNQPQHF.

Sample share makes this clonotype medium-sized. Here the CDR3 DNA reads TGTGCCAGCAGCTTAACAGGACCGGCGGATGAGCAGTTCTTC. Its translation is CASSLTGPADEQFF. The V call is TRBV7-3, the J call TRBJ2-1, with unresolved D. Germline CDR1 is SGHTA and CDR2 is FQGTGA. Trimming stripped 0 bases from V and 8 bases from J, with 11 bases between. The CDR3 sequence is 14 residues long.

The rearrangement uses TRBV7-3 and TRBJ2-1; D is unclear. CDR1 and CDR2 from the germline V gene are SGHTA and FQGTGA. This CDR3 comprises 13 residues. V was clipped by 5 bases and J by 4 bases, with 9 bases between them. The CDR3 bases are TGTGCCAGCAGCGAACGCAGTTACAATGAGCAGTTCTTC. Amino acid sequence: CASSERSYNEQFF.

This sequence joins TRBV20-1 and TRBJ2-5, with D unresolved. The CDR3 sequence is 14 residues long. V lost 2 bases and J 0 bases, leaving 10 bases between the germline ends. In germline, CDR1 is DFQATT, CDR2 SNEGSKA (reference sequence). CDR3 in amino acids: CSARPPRYQETQYF. The CDR3 DNA sequence: TGCAGTGCTAGACCCCCCCGGTACCAAGAGACCCAGTACTTC.